This entry lists 15 T cell receptor beta chains sequenced from one sample in a study of cytomegalovirus exposure and HLA in healthy donors. PCR primers comprised 60 Vbeta and 13 Jbeta primers. Sequenced by immunoSEQ multiplex PCR; TCRdb stores in-frame clones only, minus some. Of 200,000 to 250,000 clones in the sample, just under 85% were seen once. The specimen sequenced was PBMCs. The receptors shown here come from a woman aged 40 to 50 in good health and CMV-seronegative.

The chain employs TRBV7-3 and TRBJ2-5; 7 nucleotides align to TRBD1. CDR1 is SGHTA and CDR2 is FQGTGA in the germline V gene. The CDR3 has 14 amino acids. The ends lost 5 bases at V and 7 bases at J; junction bases unmatched: 10. The CDR3 DNA sequence: TGTGCCAGCAGCCAAGGGGACAGCGCGGGGACCCAGTACTTC. It encodes CASSQGDSAGTQYF. The full variable domain, rest sourced from reference TRBV7-3 and TRBJ2-5, is GAGVSQTPSNKVTEKGKYVELRCDPISGHTALYWYRQSLGQGPEFLIYFQGTGAADDSGLPNDRFFAVRPEGSVSTLKIQRTERGDSAVYLCASSQGDSAGTQYFGPGTRLLVL.

The V call is TRBV18, the J call TRBJ1-1, with D tentatively TRBD1 (6 bases). V lost 8 bases and J lost 0, with 10 bases in between. Germline assignment: CDR1 KGHSH and CDR2 LQKENI. The CDR3 sequence is 13 residues long. The chain's CDR3 is CASATGLNTEAFF. CDR3 in DNA: TGTGCCAGCGCGACAGGTTTGAACACTGAAGCTTTCTTT.

The chain uses TRBV25-1 and TRBJ2-5; 10 nucleotides align to TRBD1. V dropped 3 bases and J dropped 5; count of bases not matched to a gene: 0. CDR1 and CDR2 from the germline V gene are MGHDK and SYGVNS. CDR3 length equals 13 residues. CDR3 loop: CASSEDRGETQYF. The CDR3 bases are TGTGCCAGCAGTGAGGACAGGGGGGAGACCCAGTACTTC.

This clone has just one count. This chain joins TRBV5-1 and TRBJ1-2; 8 positions agree with TRBD1. Looked up from germline, CDR1 is SGHRS and CDR2 is YFSETQ. This CDR3 contains 14 residues. V lost 2 bases and J lost 5; bases outside the gene matches: 5. CDR3 residues: CASSFPGTGYGYTF. CDR3 in DNA: TGCGCCAGCAGCTTCCCCGGGACAGGTTATGGCTACACCTTC.

This chain uses TRBV7-9 with TRBJ1-1; no firm D call. Trimming stripped 5 bases from V and 1 base from J, with 11 bases between. Per the germline V gene, CDR1 is SEHNR and CDR2 is FQNEAQ (reference sequence). This CDR3 has 14 residues. The CDR3 DNA reads as TGTGCCAGCAGCGAAGACATAACGAACACTGAAGCTTTCTTT. The encoded protein is CASSEDITNTEAFF.

This chain uses TRBV19 with TRBJ2-2; 9 positions agree with TRBD2. The V and J ends lost 7 bases and 6 bases, in that order; junction bases with no gene match: 9. Germline CDR1 LNHDA, CDR2 SQIVND (reference sequence). The CDR3 length is 15 residues. CDR3 sequence reads: CASKELAGGAGELFF. In DNA form, the CDR3 reads TGTGCCAGTAAAGAACTAGCGGGTGGCGCCGGGGAGCTGTTTTTT.

This chain links TRBV10-1 with TRBJ1-1; a possible D gene is TRBD1 (5 bases). The CDR3 sequence is 12 residues long. Germline V gives CDR1 WNHNN, CDR2 SYGVQD (reference sequence). V was cut by 4 bases and J by 6 bases, with 9 bases left in between. CDR3 in DNA: TGCGCCAGCAGTGTTGGGGACTCTGAAGCTTTCTTT. Translating gives CASSVGDSEAFF.

In this sample, this clone turned up once. This sequence joins TRBV11-2 and TRBJ1-1, with 8 bases matching TRBD1. Germline V gene lookup returns CDR1 SGHAT and CDR2 FQNNGV. Trimming removed 5 bases from V and 10 bases from J; junction bases left unmatched: 9. There are 13 residues in the CDR3. The CDR3 is CASSPTPGTGAFF. In nucleotides, the CDR3 is TGTGCCAGCAGCCCAACACCGGGGACAGGAGCTTTCTTT.

The chain uses TRBV6-1 and TRBJ1-2, with 9 bases matching TRBD1. This CDR3 spans 13 amino acids. The V gene's germline CDR1 is MNHNS and CDR2 SASEGT. The V segment lost 4 bases and the J segment 7 bases; nucleotides outside the gene matches: 4. CDR3 sequence (DNA): TGTGCCAGCAGTGGGGGACAGGGACGTGGCTACACCTTC. Protein product: CASSGGQGRGYTF.

CDR3 DNA: TGTGCCAGCAGCTTAGCCCAGGGCCAGCCCCAGCATTTT. Encoded protein: CASSLAQGQPQHF. The chain links TRBV7-2 to TRBJ1-5, with a possible D match to TRBD1 (5 bases). Trimming shortened V by 0 bases and J by 7 bases, and 7 bases separated the two germline ends. Germline-derived CDR1 and CDR2 are SGHTA and FQGNSA. This CDR3 has 13 amino acids.

This chain uses TRBV19 with TRBJ2-1; possibly TRBD1 for D (6 bases). CDR1 LNHDA and CDR2 SQIVND come from the germline V gene (reference sequence). V lost 3 bases to trimming and J lost 0 bases, with 15 bases between them. The CDR3 loop spans 17 amino acids. The CDR3 sequence: CASSMTPGEYSYNEQFF. The CDR3 nucleotides read TGTGCCAGTAGTATGACCCCAGGGGAATACTCCTACAATGAGCAGTTCTTC.

The chain employs TRBV4-3 and TRBJ2-3, with 12 bases lining up with TRBD2. Germline V gene sequence: CDR1 LGHNA, CDR2 YSLEER. The V segment lost 1 base and the J segment 9 bases; nucleotides outside the gene matches: 5. The CDR3 runs to 15 residues. CDR3 coding DNA: TGCGCCAGCAGCCAAGCGCTAGCGGGGGGGTTAACGCAGTATTTT. It codes for CASSQALAGGLTQYF.

The J gene is TRBJ2-3, the V gene TRBV5-5, with a weak D call TRBD1 (6 bases). This CDR3 has 17 residues. Trimming stripped 0 bases from V and 1 base from J, with 15 bases between. The germline gives CDR1 SGHKS, CDR2 YYEKEE (reference sequence). CDR3 nucleotides: TGTGCCAGCAGCTTGGCCTCACCCCAGGGGCGCACAGATACGCAGTATTTT. It codes for CASSLASPQGRTDTQYF.

The V call is TRBV15, the J call TRBJ2-1; D perhaps matches TRBD2 (5 bases). V lost 1 base to trimming and J lost 10 bases, with 17 bases between them. The germline gives CDR1 LNHNV, CDR2 YYDKDF (reference sequence). This CDR3 contains 15 residues. This CDR3 is CATSRGLGSGGEQFF. In nucleotides, the CDR3 is TGTGCCACCAGCAGAGGATTGGGATCTGGCGGGGAGCAGTTCTTC.

The chain joins TRBV18 to TRBJ1-1; possibly TRBD1 for D (6 bases). Germline values: CDR1 KGHSH, CDR2 LQKENI. The length of the CDR3 is 15 residues. Trimming pared 4 bases from V and 2 bases from J, leaving 14 bases between. Written as DNA, the CDR3 is TGTGCCAGCTCACAAGAGGGGGATTTCAACACTGAAGCTTTCTTT. Translated, it gives CASSQEGDFNTEAFF.